These 16 T cell receptor beta chains share one sample of origin, sequenced in a study of CD4 T cells in relation to SARS-CoV-2 and coronaviruses. The unexposed donors gave CD4+ T cells in 2011-2018, prior to COVID-19. Isolation of CD4+ T cells took place after about 9 days in culture. TCRdb's table, derived via immunoSEQ multiplex PCR, lists solely in-frame clones and lacks some. This sample has roughly 17,000 clones, with around 77% found just once. Which antigens these TCRs recognize remains unknown. Sequences were obtained from CD4+ T cells from PBMCs, cultured in vitro. All receptors derive from a human donor in good health.

The CDR3 loop reads CASSPWDRQTNYGYTF. The CDR3 DNA follows: TGTGCCAGCAGTCCCTGGGACCGTCAAACTAACTATGGCTACACCTTC. V gene TRBV6-2 or TRBV6-3 combines with J gene TRBJ1-2; maybe TRBD1 (5 bases). Per germline, CDR1 MNHEY and CDR2 SVGEGT. V lost 5 bases, J lost 0 bases, and 16 bases lay in between. CDR3 size: 16 residues.

This clone was seen a single time. The CDR3 DNA is TGTGCCAGCAGTCTAATTAGCAATCAGCCCCAGCATTTT. Its translation: CASSLISNQPQHF. This rearrangement joins TRBV6-5 to TRBJ1-5; D not certain. V was clipped by 5 bases and J by 0 bases, with 5 bases between them. The length of the CDR3 is 13 residues. Per the germline V gene, CDR1 is MNHEY and CDR2 is SVGAGI.

This chain links TRBV7-9 with TRBJ1-1; no firm D call. Trimming removed 1 base from V and 8 bases from J, with 11 bases in between. Looked up from germline, CDR1 is SEHNR and CDR2 is FQNEAQ (reference sequence). This CDR3 is 13 amino acids long. Written as DNA, the CDR3 is TGTGCCAGCAGCTTAGAGTGGCGGTCCGAAGCTTTCTTT. Its protein product is CASSLEWRSEAFF.

The chain's CDR3 is CASSQVGQFQPQHF. CDR3 DNA sequence: TGTGCCAGCAGCCAAGTAGGGCAGTTTCAGCCCCAGCATTTT. The chain couples TRBV3-1 (or the pseudogene TRBV3-2) to TRBJ1-5; D not resolved. With 1 base removed from V and 6 bases from J, the gap between germline ends came to 10 bases. This CDR3 is built from 14 residues. Germline V lookup: CDR1 LGHDT, CDR2 YNNKEL (reference sequence).

Turning to this clone: Relative to the germline gene, one junction end is altered; a read error may explain this. The gene calls are TRBV27 and TRBJ2-1; D unresolved. Germline CDR1 is MNHEY and CDR2 is SMNVEV (reference sequence). The CDR3 spans 8 residues. The DNA of the CDR3 is TGTGCCAGCAGGACCATCCTCTTC. This encodes CASRTILF.

V usage is TRBV9 and J usage is TRBJ2-2, with 10 bases fitting TRBD1. The CDR3 extends over 19 amino acids. J gave up 2 bases and V 2 bases, and 12 bases lay outside the gene matches. Germline CDR1 is SGDLS and CDR2 is YYNGEE. CDR3 in DNA: TGTGCCAGCAGCGTTCCGGGACAGGGGAATCGAGTAAACACCGGGGAGCTGTTTTTT. As protein: CASSVPGQGNRVNTGELFF.

The chain links TRBV10-3 to TRBJ1-1; D is unresolved. This CDR3 contains 11 residues. V dropped 8 bases and J dropped 11 bases, with 15 bases sitting between them. The germline V gene encodes CDR1 ENHRY and CDR2 SYGVKD. CDR3 amino acids: CAIGNGVYAFF. The CDR3 region has the DNA TGTGCCATCGGAAACGGGGTCTACGCTTTCTTT.

The V and J genes are TRBV7-3 and TRBJ2-7, with TRBD1 matching 7 bases. The ends lost 5 bases at V and 6 bases at J; junction bases unmatched: 7. Germline V gene sequence: CDR1 SGHTA, CDR2 FQGTGA. The CDR3 contains 13 residues. CDR3 DNA sequence: TGTGCCAGCAGCGCATCATCAGGGGGCGAGCAGTACTTC. Translation: CASSASSGGEQYF.

The V gene is TRBV5-1, the J gene TRBJ2-2; D possibly corresponds to TRBD1 (6 bases). Germline CDR1 SGHRS, CDR2 YFSETQ. This CDR3 has 15 residues. Trimming shortened V by 0 bases and J by 4 bases, and 10 bases separated the two germline ends. The chain's CDR3 is CASSLEDRVTGELFF. DNA for the CDR3: TGCGCCAGCAGCTTGGAGGACAGAGTCACCGGGGAGCTGTTTTTT.

This clone has a handful of counts. The rearrangement uses TRBV18 and TRBJ1-5, with unresolved D. Germline CDR1 KGHSH, CDR2 LQKENI. The CDR3 has 14 residues. V was trimmed by 2 bases and J by 4 bases, leaving 9 bases between them. The CDR3 bases are TGTGCCAGCTCACCAGGGCAGCCGAATCAGCCCCAGCATTTT. It yields the protein CASSPGQPNQPQHF.

This sequence joins TRBV5-4 and TRBJ2-7; 10 bases are shared with TRBD2. V trimming: 5 bases; J trimming: 1 base; junction bases outside the gene matches: 6. The CDR3 has 15 amino acids. Germline loops: CDR1 SGHNT, CDR2 YYREEE (reference sequence). The CDR3 DNA reads TGTGCCAGCAGGGCTAGCGGGAGTGGATCCTACGAGCAGTACTTC. Translation gives CASRASGSGSYEQYF.

The CDR3 nucleotides read TGCGCCAGCAGCATGGGGCCTGGAAACACCATATATTTT. This gives the protein CASSMGPGNTIYF. This rearrangement joins TRBV5-1 to TRBJ1-3; D might be TRBD1 (5 bases). With 4 bases removed from V and 2 bases from J, the gap between germline ends came to 7 bases. This CDR3 contains 13 residues. The germline CDR1 and CDR2 sequences are SGHRS and YFSETQ.

CDR3 nucleotide sequence: TGTGCCAGCAGCTCCCCGGTTTACAGAGAACGTCAGCCCCAGCATTTT. This encodes CASSSPVYRERQPQHF. The chain has TRBV5-4 and TRBJ1-5, with D hard to call. The germline V gene encodes CDR1 SGHNT and CDR2 YYREEE (reference sequence). Trimming left V 3 bases short and J 6 bases short, with 19 bases between. CDR3 length: 16 amino acids.

The genes are TRBV27 and TRBJ2-1; TRBD2 matches at 11 bases. Germline V lookup: CDR1 MNHEY, CDR2 SMNVEV (reference sequence). The junction had 15 bases not matched to a gene; V was cut back by 5 bases and J by 0 bases. This CDR3 comprises 20 residues. The CDR3 region is CASSTSNLRLAGSSYNEQFF. The CDR3 bases are TGTGCCAGCAGTACATCAAACCTAAGACTAGCGGGAAGCTCCTACAATGAGCAGTTCTTC.

The rearrangement uses TRBV19 and TRBJ1-5, with D unresolved. Trimming took 4 bases from V and 0 from J, leaving 10 bases between them. Germline CDR1 LNHDA, CDR2 SQIVND (reference sequence). The CDR3 is 15 residues long. The CDR3 DNA is TGTGCCAGTAGTAGATCCGTAAATAGCAATCAGCCCCAGCATTTT. Protein: CASSRSVNSNQPQHF.

This sequence joins TRBV9 and TRBJ2-5; D may be TRBD2 (5 bases). The V gene's germline CDR1 is SGDLS and CDR2 YYNGEE. The CDR3 has 13 residues. V was trimmed by 1 base and J by 3 bases, leaving 7 bases between them. DNA for the CDR3: TGTGCCAGCAGCGTATCGGAGGAAGAGACCCAGTACTTC. Translated: CASSVSEEETQYF.